The rows below give T cell receptor beta chains drawn from one sample of a study of blood T cell repertoires in COVID-19. Assay: immunoSEQ multiplex PCR; the TCRdb copy retains only in-frame clones and omits some. The sample lists approximately 210,000 clones, around four fifths occurring once. Input material: peripheral blood. The receptors derive from a woman older than 75 with COVID-19, enrolled during active disease. CDR3s include the opening cysteine and the closing phenylalanine or tryptophan. The D gene is left open where the match is weak. Where a row states a size, it is once, few, many or the class of an expanded clone; other rows omit it.

abundance	j_gene	v_gene	d_gene	CDR3nt	CDR3aa
few	TRBJ2-2	TRBV7-2	-	TGTGCCAGCAGATTATCAGGGGTGGGCACCGGGGAGCTGTTTTTT	CASRLSGVGTGELFF
-	TRBJ2-1	TRBV29-1	TRBD2	TGCAGCGCTGAAGGTGAATCGGGACTAGCGTACAATGAGCAGTTCTTC	CSAEGESGLAYNEQFF
-	TRBJ2-3	TRBV11-2	TRBD2	TGTGCCTGGGGAGGGGCTAGCACAGATACGCAGTATTTT	CAWGGASTDTQYF
-	TRBJ2-2	TRBV6-5	-	TGTGCCAGCACCCGGGGAAACACCGGGGAGCTGTTTTTT	CASTRGNTGELFF
-	TRBJ2-7	TRBV5-6	TRBD1	TGTGCCAGCAGCCCGACAGGGGGGTTCAACGAGCAGTACTTC	CASSPTGGFNEQYF
-	TRBJ1-1	TRBV5-4	TRBD1	TGTGCCTCACGACAGGGGCGTGGGAACACTGAAGCTTTCTTT	CASRQGRGNTEAFF
-	TRBJ1-6	TRBV27	-	TGTGCCAGCAGTTTATTAGGGGGAAACAGTGTGAGTTCACCCCTCCACTTT	CASSLLGGNSVSSPLHF
-	TRBJ1-6	TRBV7-2	-	TGTGCCAGCAGCTTAGAAACAGGGTCGAGCTCCTATAATTCACCCCTCCACTTT	CASSLETGSSSYNSPLHF
-	TRBJ2-1	TRBV4-3	TRBD2	TGCGCCAGCAGCCAAGGTGGACTAGCGGGGGGTGAGCAGTTCTTC	CASSQGGLAGGEQFF
-	TRBJ2-5	TRBV11-2	-	TGTGCCAGCAGCCTCCGATTTGGCGGAGAGACCCAGTACTTC	CASSLRFGGETQYF